These T cell receptor beta chains were read from a single sample in a study of OX40 agonist ivuxolimab in advanced cancers. Profiling relied on immunoSEQ multiplex PCR, and the TCRdb table lists in-frame clones only, not all of them. This table has approximately 63,000 clones, around 89% appearing once. The material was CD4+ or CD8+ T cells sorted from blood, obtained in a trial of the OX40 agonist ivuxolimab. These receptor sequences come from an adult with an advanced solid tumor such as melanoma, head and neck, liver or kidney cancer. Both conserved end residues are part of each CDR3. D genes are given only for firm matches. Clone size is shown for a subset of rows, as once, few, many or a class of expanded clone.

cdr3_aa: CASSLWGNYEQYF
cdr3_nt: TGTGCCAGCAGCTTGTGGGGGAACTACGAGCAGTACTTC
cdr3_length: 13
j_call: TRBJ2-7
clone_size: once
d_call: -
v_call: TRBV5-5

cdr3_aa: CASTPPGFRGYTF
cdr3_nt: TGTGCCAGCACCCCCCCCGGGTTTCGGGGCTACACCTTC
cdr3_length: 13
j_call: TRBJ1-2
clone_size: -
d_call: -
v_call: TRBV28

cdr3_aa: CASSFFRDSNQPQHF
cdr3_nt: TGTGCCAGCAGCTTCTTCCGGGACAGCAATCAGCCCCAGCATTTT
cdr3_length: 15
j_call: TRBJ1-5
clone_size: once
d_call: -
v_call: TRBV5-5

cdr3_aa: CASSPGLAGAYEQYF
cdr3_nt: TGTGCCAGCAGCCCGGGACTAGCGGGAGCGTACGAGCAGTACTTC
cdr3_length: 15
j_call: TRBJ2-7
clone_size: -
d_call: TRBD2
v_call: TRBV5-4

cdr3_aa: CASSFQETQYF
cdr3_nt: TGTGCCAGCAGCTTCCAAGAGACCCAGTACTTC
cdr3_length: 11
j_call: TRBJ2-5
clone_size: -
d_call: -
v_call: TRBV5-4

cdr3_aa: CASSSYSGVPYNEQFF
cdr3_nt: TGTGCCAGCAGTTCCTATTCAGGGGTACCGTACAATGAGCAGTTCTTC
cdr3_length: 16
j_call: TRBJ2-1
clone_size: -
d_call: -
v_call: TRBV28

cdr3_aa: CASSLAGAVDTQYF
cdr3_nt: TGTGCCAGCAGTTTAGCGGGAGCTGTAGATACGCAGTATTTT
cdr3_length: 14
j_call: TRBJ2-3
clone_size: -
d_call: TRBD2
v_call: TRBV6-6

cdr3_aa: CASSFAPPHYNEQFF
cdr3_nt: TGTGCCAGCAGTTTCGCGCCACCTCATTACAATGAGCAGTTCTTC
cdr3_length: 15
j_call: TRBJ2-1
clone_size: -
d_call: -
v_call: TRBV27

cdr3_aa: CASSQDLTGMTGELFF
cdr3_nt: TGCGCCAGCAGCCAAGACTTGACAGGGATGACCGGGGAGCTGTTTTTT
cdr3_length: 16
j_call: TRBJ2-2
clone_size: -
d_call: TRBD1
v_call: TRBV4-3

cdr3_aa: CAWSVRAGGGRYEQYF
cdr3_nt: TGTGCCTGGAGTGTAAGAGCGGGAGGTGGAAGATACGAGCAGTACTTC
cdr3_length: 16
j_call: TRBJ2-7
clone_size: -
d_call: TRBD2
v_call: TRBV30

cdr3_aa: CASSPSGPYNEQFF
cdr3_nt: TGTGCCAGCAGTCCGAGCGGTCCCTACAATGAGCAGTTCTTC
cdr3_length: 14
j_call: TRBJ2-1
clone_size: -
d_call: -
v_call: TRBV27